This TCR beta chain was recorded in a study of Graves' ophthalmopathy and Graves' hyperthyroidism. Germline values: CDR1 MNHEY, CDR2 SVGAGI. Trimming removed 6 bases from V and 4 bases from J, with 13 bases in between. This CDR3 comprises 14 residues. CDR3 regions of TCR beta were amplified from RNA transcripts. HTBI-primed first-round RT-PCR preceded second-round multiplex PCR. TCRdb re-analysed the multiplex PCR reads in MiXCR, keeping a single row per CDR3 protein. Of a few hundred thousand distinct CDR3 sequences listed, about 17% are singletons. This clonotype was counted ten times or more. The antigen remains undetermined. Whole-study findings and limits: Built on 13 signatures, a model told ophthalmopathy apart from stable hyperthyroidism with approximately 91% sensitivity and 80% to 82% specificity. Most thyroid-expanded clonotypes exceeding 0.001 frequency were also found in blood.

V is TRBV6-5 and J is TRBJ1-5; D is possibly TRBD1 (6 bases). Sequencing was done on a sample of peripheral blood. This receptor was obtained from an adult woman with stable Graves' hyperthyroidism. The CDR3 loop reads CASSPGQRNQPQHF. DNA for the CDR3: TGTGCCAGCAGCCCCGGACAGCGAAATCAGCCCCAGCATTTT.